What follows describes a single T cell receptor (beta chain). Trimming cost V 0 bases and J 7 bases, with 12 bases left between them. CDR1 is MNHNY and CDR2 is SVGAGI in the germline V gene (reference sequence). This CDR3 is 15 amino acids long. The data derive from a study of CD8 T cells in Susac syndrome. Matched for age and sex, the controls were healthy donors. The TEMRA cells underwent FACS enrichment, while the CD8+ and CD4+ T cells underwent negative isolation. Reverse transcription of roughly 0.5 to 1 ug RNA was carried out with random hexamers. TCRdb used MiXCR to reprocess the immunoSEQ multiplex PCR reads, holding one entry per CDR3 protein. The sample lists approximately 190,000 distinct CDR3 sequences, 93% occurring once.

The sequencing input was CD4+ T cells from PBMCs. This sequence joins TRBV6-6 and TRBJ1-4; no clear D. The origin of this receptor is a human donor in good health. The CDR3 DNA follows: TGTGCCAGCAGTTACTCGGGCGGCATGGGTGAAAAACTGTTTTTT. This gives the protein CASSYSGGMGEKLFF.